This T cell receptor (beta chain) is drawn from a study of blood T cells in healthy people across ages. For the second PCR, which ran for about 7 to 11 cycles, a sample-barcoded 5' primer and a J-beta primer mix were used. TCRdb itself ran the 5' RACE reads through MiXCR, one entry per CDR3 protein. Among 1,300,000 or so distinct CDR3 sequences, around 55% were seen once, and the ten largest hold 6.7%. Study-level points and caveats: In older individuals, TCR beta diversity per million T cells was lower, falling roughly linearly with age.

On this clonotype: What it recognizes is unknown.

From germline, CDR1 is SGHDN and CDR2 FVKESK. The CDR3 runs to 16 residues. V trimming: 4 bases; J trimming: 3 bases; junction bases outside the gene matches: 8. Sequencing input: blood. V gene TRBV14 combines with J gene TRBJ2-1; TRBD2 aligns across 8 bases. The TCR was taken from a young man in good health. CDR3 coding DNA: TGTGCCAGCAGCCCGTTAGCGGGATGGGGCTACAATGAGCAGTTCTTC. It translates to CASSPLAGWGYNEQFF.